The clone carrying this T cell receptor beta chain was observed many times. Its target is not known. This record comes from a study of spatial heterogeneity in lung cancer. Time point defined: sample taken at primary tumor resection. Unsorted tumor, nontumor lung tissue or cryopreserved PBMC supplied the whole RNA. Patients with untreated early-stage non-small cell lung cancer, numbering 72, were the donors. Study-level results: Compared with follow-up, resection was when ubiquitous expanded tumor TCRs appeared in blood more.

In the library, each TCR cDNA molecule bore its own unique molecular identifier. TCRdb reprocessed the 5' RACE reads with MiXCR, giving one entry per CDR3 protein. The table has about 26,000 distinct CDR3 sequences, roughly 13% seen once. This sequence was found in a female donor with early-stage non-small cell lung cancer. Sequencing was performed on PBMCs, taken at surgery.

The CDR3 DNA follows: TGTGCCTGGAGGCGGCAGGTTAATGAAAAACTGTTTTTT. As protein: CAWRRQVNEKLFF. The chain combines TRBV30 with TRBJ1-4; D unresolved. The length of the CDR3 is 13 residues. Germline V lookup: CDR1 GTSNPN, CDR2 SVGIG (reference sequence). V was shortened by 3 bases and J by 4 bases, with 9 bases between the two germline ends.